This T cell receptor beta chain derives from a study of cytotoxic CD8 clonotypes in ibrutinib-treated CLL. Study-level findings and limits: Public clonotypes proved infrequent, and on treatment they shrank or remained steady.

Profiled with immunoSEQ multiplex PCR; TCRdb holds only in-frame clones, not every one. The sample lists more than 200,000 clones; 70% were seen once. Turning to this clone: Its antigen is as yet unknown.

This TCR was recovered from a human donor with chronic lymphocytic leukemia. This material consisted of PBMCs, taken after 24 months of ibrutinib treatment.

CDR3 nucleotides: TGTGCCTGGAGTCCCCCGGGACAGGGGGACGACGAGCAGTACTTC. This gives the protein CAWSPPGQGDDEQYF. The chain employs TRBV30 and TRBJ2-7; 11 bases align to TRBD1. This CDR3 has 15 amino acids. CDR1 and CDR2 from the germline V gene are GTSNPN and SVGIG (reference sequence). V trimming: 2 bases; J trimming: 5 bases; junction bases outside the gene matches: 8.